This T cell receptor (beta chain) was captured in a study of blood T cell repertoires in COVID-19 (dated by TCRdb to about 2020). Background on the whole study: Samples covering the acute and convalescent phases of COVID-19 were provided by collaborators in the United States, Italy and Spain. Subjects who had been exposed to COVID-19, were actively infected with it, or had recovered from it provided the deeply sampled blood TCRbeta repertoires that made up the dataset. The sample metadata nearly always contained a de-identified subject ID, COVID-19 status, age in years and sex. The samples were drawn from two sources: the first 160 participants of the ongoing ImmuneRACE study, and 1,254 subjects contributed by 6 global collaborators. The material from the prospective study consisted of cDNA or gDNA derived from T cells, B-cell-depleted T cells, or PBMCs. The repertoires were made available in a free public database intended to serve as a resource for research on the immune response to SARS-CoV-2. Where available, HLA class I and class II types were taken from metadata supplied by the sample provider and were not determined by assay-based typing. Overall study results and their limits: Clinical and demographic metadata were provided uncurated, with the amount varying by source and participant.

Collaborating institutions collected whole blood in K2EDTA tubes following their own protocols. For TCRbeta analysis, collaborators shipped samples as frozen whole blood, isolated PBMCs, or DNA extracted from either of those sample types. Compared with germline, V lacks 0 bases and J lacks 0 bases; bases without a gene match: 17. There are 21 amino acids in the CDR3, from cysteine to phenylalanine inclusive. Just CDR3 DNA is preserved here, 63 bases in frame from base 1. For CDR1 and CDR2, the germline V gene lists MGHRA and YSYEKL. A remark on this clone: It lacks a known antigen. Base qualities were left out, and no much larger clone turns up one base away.

The immunoSEQ Assay, a bias-controlled multiplex PCR, was used to amplify TCRbeta CDR3 regions from genomic DNA. Regarding the original processing steps: The number of nucleated cells in each sample was estimated by amplification of reference gene primers within the assay. Sequence reads were collapsed and filtered to measure the absolute abundance of every unique TCRbeta CDR3 rearrangement. For each sample, productive Simpson clonality was calculated by taking the square root of Simpson's diversity index across productive rearrangements. Held by TCRdb, this immuneACCESS table contains in-frame sequences only and omits some clones. Under half of the omission traces to an unresolved V gene where checked; the cause of the rest is unknown. V and J calls and clone size follow that table, whereas D and trimming were derived from the DNA. This sample is represented by some 100,000 clones; roughly 88% of them were singletons. The leading ten clones occupy around 5% of the sample.

The source material was peripheral blood. The receptor's source is a human donor in a cohort sampled during active COVID-19. This receptor chain uses TRBV4-1 and TRBJ2-1; 7 central nucleotides agree with TRBD2. The CDR3 region: CASSQENWAGGSGFSYNEQFF. The sequenced DNA: TGCGCCAGCAGCCAAGAAAATTGGGCTGGGGGTAGCGGGTTCTCCTACAATGAGCAGTTCTTC.